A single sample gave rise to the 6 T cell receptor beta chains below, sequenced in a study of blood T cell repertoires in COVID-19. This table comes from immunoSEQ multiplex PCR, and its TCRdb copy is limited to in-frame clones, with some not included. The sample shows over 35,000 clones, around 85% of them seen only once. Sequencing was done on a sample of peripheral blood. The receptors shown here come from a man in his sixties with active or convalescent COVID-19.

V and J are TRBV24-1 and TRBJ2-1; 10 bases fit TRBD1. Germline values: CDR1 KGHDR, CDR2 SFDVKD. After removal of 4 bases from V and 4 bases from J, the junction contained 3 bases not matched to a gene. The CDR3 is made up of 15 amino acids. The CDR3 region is CATSDPGQGYNEQFF. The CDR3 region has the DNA TGTGCCACCAGTGACCCGGGACAGGGGTACAATGAGCAGTTCTTC.

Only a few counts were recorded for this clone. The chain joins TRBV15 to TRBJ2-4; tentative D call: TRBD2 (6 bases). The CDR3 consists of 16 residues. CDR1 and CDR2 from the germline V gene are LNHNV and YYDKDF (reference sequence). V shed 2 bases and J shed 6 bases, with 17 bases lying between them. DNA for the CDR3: TGTGCCACCAGCAGACCAAGCCGGGACTTCTTAAACATTCAGTACTTC. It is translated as CATSRPSRDFLNIQYF.

CDR3 region: CASKRATNTEAFF. CDR3 DNA sequence: TGTGCCAGCAAGAGGGCAACTAACACTGAAGCTTTCTTT. This rearrangement joins TRBV12-3 or TRBV12-4 to TRBJ1-1, with D unclear. Trimming removed 7 bases at V and 2 bases at J, with 11 bases between. This CDR3 has 13 amino acids.

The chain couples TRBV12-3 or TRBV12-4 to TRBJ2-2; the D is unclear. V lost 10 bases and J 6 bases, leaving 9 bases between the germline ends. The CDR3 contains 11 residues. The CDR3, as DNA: TGTGCCATCCACCAGTCCGGGGAGCTGTTTTTT. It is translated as CAIHQSGELFF.

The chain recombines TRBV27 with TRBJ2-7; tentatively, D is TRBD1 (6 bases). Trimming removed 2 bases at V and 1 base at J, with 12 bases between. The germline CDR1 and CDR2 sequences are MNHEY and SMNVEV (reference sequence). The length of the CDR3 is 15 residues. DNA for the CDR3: TGTGCCAGCAGTTTAAGGGGGAGTAGGTCCTACGAGCAGTACGTC. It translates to CASSLRGSRSYEQYV.

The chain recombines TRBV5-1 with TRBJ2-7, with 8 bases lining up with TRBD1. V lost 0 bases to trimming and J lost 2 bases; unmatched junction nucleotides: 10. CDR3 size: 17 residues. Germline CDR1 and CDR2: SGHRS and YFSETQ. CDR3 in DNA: TGCGCCAGCAGCTTGGCCCTGGACAGGGAGAGGACCTACGAGCAGTACGTC. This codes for CASSLALDRERTYEQYV.